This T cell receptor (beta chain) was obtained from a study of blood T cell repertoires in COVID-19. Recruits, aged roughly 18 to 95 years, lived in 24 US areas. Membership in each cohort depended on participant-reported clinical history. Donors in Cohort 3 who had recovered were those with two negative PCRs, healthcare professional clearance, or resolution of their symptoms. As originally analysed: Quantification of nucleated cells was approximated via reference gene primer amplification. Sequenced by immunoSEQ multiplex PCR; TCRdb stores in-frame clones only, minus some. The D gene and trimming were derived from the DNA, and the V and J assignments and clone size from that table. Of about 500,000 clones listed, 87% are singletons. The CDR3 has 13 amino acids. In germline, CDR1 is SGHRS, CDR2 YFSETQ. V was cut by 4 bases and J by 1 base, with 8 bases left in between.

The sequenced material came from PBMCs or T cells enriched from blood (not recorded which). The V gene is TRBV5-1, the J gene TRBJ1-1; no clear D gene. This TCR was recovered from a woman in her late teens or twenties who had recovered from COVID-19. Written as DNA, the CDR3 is TGCGCCAGCAGCCCCAGACAGAACACTGAAGCTTTCTTT. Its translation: CASSPRQNTEAFF.